The 10 T cell receptor beta chains listed next were all sequenced from one sample in a study of cytomegalovirus exposure and HLA in healthy donors. PCR primers comprised 60 Vbeta and 13 Jbeta primers. Method: immunoSEQ multiplex PCR; TCRdb's copy keeps in-frame clones and lacks some. The sample lists 100,000 to 120,000 clones, about 90% seen once, with more than 1.5% in the top ten. Source material: PBMCs. These receptors all come from a man aged 35-49 years in good health and CMV-seronegative.

With respect to this clone: This specimen includes other DNA sequences encoding the same CDR3. The chain combines TRBV27 with TRBJ1-3; tentatively, D is TRBD1 (6 bases). The CDR3 is 15 residues long. Germline V lookup: CDR1 MNHEY, CDR2 SMNVEV (reference sequence). The V end lost 2 bases, the J end lost 3 bases, and 11 bases lay between the germline ends. The CDR3 spells CASSLGGAGGNTIYF. The CDR3 DNA sequence: TGTGCCAGCAGTTTAGGGGGCGCGGGTGGAAACACCATATATTTT.

This clone came up once. The chain uses TRBV28 and TRBJ2-2, with TRBD2 matching over 14 bases. CDR1 is MDHEN, CDR2 SYDVKM, per germline. V was clipped by 8 bases and J by 4 bases; unmatched bases: 9. The CDR3 consists of 17 residues. The CDR3 nucleotides are TGTGCCAGCGAGAGACTAGCGGGGGGGCAGTTCACCGGGGAGCTGTTTTTT. Its translation is CASERLAGGQFTGELFF.

This chain joins TRBV5-6 and TRBJ1-4, with D possibly TRBD1 on 6 matching bases. V lost 4 bases to trimming and J lost 17 bases, with 18 bases between them. The length of the CDR3 is 12 residues. CDR1 is SGHDT, CDR2 YYEEEE, per germline. The CDR3 coding sequence is TGTGCCAGCAGCGAGACGGACAGTCCAATTTTTTTT. It is translated as CASSETDSPIFF.

This sequence joins TRBV5-1 and TRBJ2-1; 12 nucleotides align to TRBD2. The V segment lost 0 bases and the J segment 4 bases; nucleotides outside the gene matches: 2. Germline V gene lookup returns CDR1 SGHRS and CDR2 YFSETQ. This CDR3 is 16 amino acids long. The CDR3 DNA reads TGCGCCAGCAGCTTGGTCCTAGCGGGGGGGTACAATGAGCAGTTCTTC. Translation gives CASSLVLAGGYNEQFF.

The chain combines TRBV5-8 with TRBJ1-5; tentative D call: TRBD1 (6 bases). V was cut by 2 bases and J by 3 bases, with 9 bases left in between. The germline CDR1 and CDR2 sequences are SGHTS and YDEGEE. This CDR3 has 14 residues. CDR3 in amino acids: CASSLQGVNQPQHF. The CDR3, as DNA: TGTGCCAGCAGCTTACAGGGAGTCAATCAGCCCCAGCATTTT.

The CDR3 sequence is CASTNRVTGELFF. CDR3 DNA sequence: TGTGCCAGCACAAACAGAGTCACCGGGGAGCTGTTTTTT. The V call is TRBV6-1, the J call TRBJ2-2; no firm D call. The CDR3 runs 13 residues. Per the germline V gene, CDR1 is MNHNS and CDR2 is SASEGT. V was clipped by 7 bases and J by 4 bases, with 10 bases between them.

The rearrangement joins TRBV2 to TRBJ1-3; TRBD1 matches 9 bases. The J segment lost 1 base and the V segment lost 5 bases, leaving 3 bases of the junction unmatched. Germline V gene data show CDR1 as SNHLY and CDR2 as FYNNEI. The CDR3 consists of 15 residues. The CDR3 reads CASSPGQGSGNTIYF. The CDR3 coding sequence is TGTGCCAGCAGTCCCGGACAGGGGTCTGGAAACACCATATATTTT.

The chain carries TRBV6-1 and TRBJ2-3, with 9 bases identical to TRBD1. J was trimmed by 4 bases and V by 4 bases; bases with no gene match: 9. The CDR3 extends over 16 amino acids. Germline V gene data show CDR1 as MNHNS and CDR2 as SASEGT. CDR3 loop: CASSVWTGVSADTQYF. DNA for the CDR3: TGTGCCAGCAGTGTCTGGACAGGGGTTTCGGCAGATACGCAGTATTTT.

J is TRBJ2-1 and V is TRBV5-1; TRBD2 aligns across 7 bases. The CDR3 is 13 amino acids. J was trimmed by 4 bases and V by 5 bases; bases with no gene match: 3. CDR1 is SGHRS and CDR2 is YFSETQ in the germline V gene. CDR3 sequence: CASSWGGYNEQFF. CDR3 bases: TGCGCCAGCAGTTGGGGGGGTTACAATGAGCAGTTCTTC. The variable domain in full, completed from reference TRBV5-1 and TRBJ2-1, reads KAGVTQTPRYLIKTRGQQVTLSCSPISGHRSVSWYQQTPGQGLQFLFEYFSETQRNKGNFPGRFSGRQFSNSRSEMNVSTLELGDSALYLCASSWGGYNEQFFGPGTRLTVL.

This chain connects TRBV7-2 to TRBJ2-7; D might be TRBD1 (6 bases). The CDR3 extends over 15 amino acids. The V end was cut by 2 bases, the J end by 3 bases, with 14 bases between. Germline V CDR1 and CDR2: SGHTA, FQGNSA. The CDR3 DNA reads TGTGCCAGCAGCTTAAGGACAGCGACCAACTACGAGCAGTACTTC. Translated: CASSLRTATNYEQYF. The full variable domain, in which reference TRBV7-2 and TRBJ2-7 provide the parts outside the CDR3, is GAGVSQSPSNKVTEKGKDVELRCDPISGHTALYWYRQSLGQGLEFLIYFQGNSAPDKSGLPSDRFSAERTGGSVSTLTIQRTQQEDSAVYLCASSLRTATNYEQYFGPGTRLTVT.